A selection of T cell receptor beta chains follows, all from one sample in a study of T cell responses to AZD1222 COVID-19 vaccine. The method was immunoSEQ multiplex PCR; TCRdb's version includes in-frame clones alone and lacks a portion of them. This table has 110,000 or so clones, approximately 88% appearing once. The sequencing here drew on peripheral blood, taken on day 0 of MenACWY control vaccination. These receptors were obtained from an adult in good health. The CDR3 runs from the conserved cysteine through the conserved F or W. A D gene is named only where the DNA matches it firmly. The listing skips clone size in some rows; elsewhere it reads once, few, many or a size class.

size	V	J	D	CDR3	DNA
few	TRBV5-1	TRBJ2-1	-	CASSFRTVNPSYNEQFF	TGCGCCAGCAGCTTTAGGACCGTGAACCCGTCCTACAATGAGCAGTTCTTC
-	TRBV19	TRBJ1-1	-	CASSIDQVRPLNTEAFF	TGTGCCAGTAGTATAGATCAAGTCAGGCCCCTGAACACTGAAGCTTTCTTT
-	TRBV11-2	TRBJ1-5	-	CASSRGLRNQPQHF	TGTGCCAGCAGCCGGGGGTTAAGGAATCAGCCCCAGCATTTT
-	TRBV4-1	TRBJ2-3	TRBD2	CASNPAGAVDTQYF	TGCGCCAGCAACCCAGCGGGGGCGGTCGATACGCAGTATTTT
-	TRBV7-9	TRBJ2-3	-	CASSLAVSTDTQYF	TGTGCCAGCAGCTTGGCAGTTAGCACAGATACGCAGTATTTT
-	TRBV15	TRBJ2-1	-	CATSREEGSYNEQFF	TGTGCCACCAGCAGAGAGGAAGGCTCCTACAATGAGCAGTTCTTC
-	TRBV2	TRBJ2-1	TRBD2	CAAGLAGRNEQFF	TGTGCCGCGGGACTAGCGGGACGCAATGAGCAGTTCTTC
-	TRBV3-1/TRBV3-2	TRBJ2-2	TRBD2	CASSRPGLAGAGELFF	TGTGCCAGCAGCCGACCGGGACTAGCGGGGGCAGGGGAGCTGTTTTTT
-	TRBV20-1	TRBJ1-1	-	CSPRGGAEAFF	TGCAGTCCGAGGGGGGGTGCTGAAGCTTTCTTT
-	TRBV7-2	TRBJ1-2	-	CASSPRGGVSGYTF	TGTGCCAGCAGCCCCCGCGGGGGAGTAAGCGGCTACACCTTC
-	TRBV7-8	TRBJ1-2	-	CASSRGRSTNYGYTF	TGTGCCAGCAGCCGGGGCAGGAGCACTAACTATGGCTACACCTTC
-	TRBV11-2	TRBJ2-3	-	CASSVSAPSLGPTDTQYF	TGTGCCAGCAGCGTCTCAGCGCCCTCTTTGGGCCCCACAGATACGCAGTATTTT
-	TRBV27	TRBJ1-1	-	CASSLGLNTEAFF	TGTGCCAGCAGTCTGGGACTGAACACTGAAGCTTTCTTT
-	TRBV28	TRBJ1-1	-	CASSFWGNVDTEAFF	TGTGCCAGCAGTTTCTGGGGGAACGTCGACACTGAAGCTTTCTTT
-	TRBV7-9	TRBJ2-1	-	CASSSLRNEQFF	TGTGCCAGCAGCAGCTTAAGGAATGAGCAGTTCTTC
-	TRBV6-6	TRBJ2-5	TRBD1	CASSYGDSQETQYF	TGTGCCAGCAGTTACGGGGACAGCCAAGAGACCCAGTACTTC
-	TRBV18	TRBJ2-7	TRBD2	CASSPTSGRAAEQYF	TGTGCCAGCTCACCTACTAGCGGTAGAGCCGCCGAGCAGTACTTC
-	TRBV9	TRBJ1-5	-	CASNPDGLANQPQHF	TGTGCCAGCAACCCCGACGGACTAGCAAATCAGCCCCAGCATTTT
-	TRBV7-2	TRBJ1-2	TRBD1	CASSSDRRNYGYTF	TGTGCCAGCAGCTCGGACAGGCGAAACTATGGCTACACCTTC
-	TRBV4-1	TRBJ2-1	TRBD1	CASRALTGENEQFF	TGCGCCAGCAGGGCCCTCACAGGGGAGAATGAGCAGTTCTTC
-	TRBV19	TRBJ1-1	TRBD1	CASSHTGGRGNTEAFF	TGTGCCAGTAGCCACACAGGGGGCAGGGGGAACACTGAAGCTTTCTTT
-	TRBV3-1/TRBV3-2	TRBJ1-4	-	CASSQGNEKLFF	TGTGCCAGCAGCCAAGGAAATGAAAAACTGTTTTTT
-	TRBV28	TRBJ1-1	TRBD1	CASSINRGNTEAFF	TGTGCCAGCAGTATAAACAGGGGGAACACTGAAGCTTTCTTT
-	TRBV18	TRBJ1-1	-	CASSPQADRVRTEAFF	TGTGCCAGCTCACCTCAGGCAGACCGGGTGCGCACTGAAGCTTTCTTT
-	TRBV19	TRBJ2-7	TRBD1	CASRSRTGTSEQYF	TGTGCCAGCCGCTCCCGGACAGGGACGAGCGAGCAGTACTTC
-	TRBV7-9	TRBJ2-7	-	CASSGEGSSYEQYF	TGTGCCAGCTCTGGTGAGGGTTCCTCCTACGAGCAGTACTTC
-	TRBV28	TRBJ2-7	TRBD1	CATRERGTGSPYEQYF	TGTGCCACCCGGGAAAGGGGGACAGGGTCCCCATACGAGCAGTACTTC
once	TRBV19	TRBJ1-4	-	CASSPDGVFSEKLFF	TGTGCCAGTAGTCCCGACGGGGTATTTAGCGAAAAACTGTTTTTT
once	TRBV9	TRBJ2-7	-	CASSVDGSSYEQYF	TGTGCCAGCAGCGTAGATGGCAGCTCCTACGAGCAGTACTTC
once	TRBV15	TRBJ2-3	-	CATSRDPGASTDTQYF	TGTGCCACCAGCAGAGACCCTGGGGCTAGCACAGATACGCAGTATTTT
-	TRBV7-6	TRBJ1-2	TRBD1	CASSLQGAGGYTF	TGTGCCAGCAGCTTACAGGGGGCAGGTGGCTACACCTTC
-	TRBV28	TRBJ2-3	TRBD1	CASSLGQGRTDTQYF	TGTGCCAGCAGTTTAGGACAGGGGAGAACAGATACGCAGTATTTT
-	TRBV28	TRBJ1-6	-	CASRYSSTNSPLHF	TGTGCCAGCAGGTACAGTTCTACTAATTCACCCCTCCACTTT